The rows below give T cell receptor beta chains drawn from one sample of a study of vaccination and CD4 T cells after COVID-19. These receptors' targets are unknown. TCRdb re-called the PCR reads with MiXCR, one entry per CDR3 protein. The sample includes under 30,000 distinct CDR3 sequences, under 40% of them seen just once. The sequenced sample was CD4+ T cells from blood, cultured in vitro, obtained about 7 months after SARS-CoV-2 vaccination. These receptors came from a human donor who had recovered from COVID-19. Each CDR3 is given with its conserved first and last residue. Fields, in order: D gene, J gene, V gene, clone size, CDR3 protein, CDR3 DNA. A D gene is named only where the DNA matches it firmly. Clone size appears in some rows only: once, few, many, or a class for an expanded clone.

- TRBJ2-7 TRBV11-1 - CASRPRWGSYEQYF TGTGCCAGCAGACCCCGGTGGGGGTCCTACGAGCAGTACTTC
TRBD1 TRBJ2-7 TRBV7-6 medium-sized CASSLGRGHDEQYF TGTGCCAGCAGCTTAGGCAGGGGGCACGACGAGCAGTACTTC
- TRBJ2-7 TRBV28 - CASSSGAESSYEQYF TGTGCCAGCAGCTCGGGCGCTGAGAGCTCCTACGAGCAGTACTTC
TRBD2 TRBJ2-1 TRBV7-9 - CASSLGTSGSSEQFF TGTGCCAGCAGCCTGGGTACTAGCGGGAGTAGCGAGCAGTTCTTC
- TRBJ2-5 TRBV29-1 - CSGQTDGETQYF TGCAGCGGACAGACCGATGGAGAGACCCAGTACTTC
- TRBJ2-3 TRBV7-2 few CASSYFTDTQYF TGTGCCAGCAGCTACTTCACAGATACGCAGTATTTT
TRBD2 TRBJ2-1 TRBV25-1 - CASSPLAGGGPYNEQFF TGTGCCAGCAGTCCCCTAGCGGGAGGGGGTCCTTACAATGAGCAGTTCTTC
- TRBJ1-5 TRBV5-1 - CASREGGNQPQHF TGCGCCAGCAGGGAAGGGGGCAATCAGCCCCAGCATTTT
- TRBJ1-5 TRBV28 few CASSFIGQPQHF TGTGCCAGCAGTTTCATCGGCCAGCCCCAGCATTTT
- TRBJ1-6 TRBV20-1 few CSASSPLHF TGCAGTGCTAGTTCACCCCTCCACTTT
TRBD2 TRBJ2-5 TRBV24-1 few CATGPSGTPAETQYF TGTGCCACCGGGCCTAGCGGGACCCCTGCCGAGACCCAGTACTTC
TRBD2 TRBJ2-7 TRBV15 - CATSPGTTSGSYEQYF TGTGCCACCAGCCCAGGAACAACTAGCGGCTCCTACGAGCAGTACTTC
- TRBJ1-2 TRBV7-2 medium-sized CASSLVLVGYTF TGTGCCAGCAGCTTAGTGTTAGTGGGCTACACCTTC
- TRBJ2-5 TRBV7-9 - CASSLDVQTQYF TGTGCCAGCAGCTTAGACGTGCAGACCCAGTACTTC
TRBD1 TRBJ2-5 TRBV25-1 - CASSDLQGAGETQYF TGTGCCAGCAGTGATCTACAGGGGGCCGGAGAGACCCAGTACTTC
- TRBJ1-5 TRBV6-1 few CASSEFGSKQPQHF TGTGCCAGCAGTGAATTTGGGTCTAAGCAGCCCCAGCATTTT
TRBD2 TRBJ2-7 TRBV7-2 few CASSLASREVRPEQYF TGTGCCAGCAGCTTAGCCTCGCGGGAGGTGCGGCCCGAGCAGTACTTC
TRBD2 TRBJ2-5 TRBV5-4 - CASSAKREGRSATQYF TGTGCCAGCAGCGCAAAGCGGGAGGGCCGTTCAGCGACCCAGTACTTC
TRBD1 TRBJ2-7 TRBV7-2 few CASSLGTGAGRGEQYF TGTGCCAGCAGCTTAGGGACAGGGGCCGGGAGAGGCGAGCAGTACTTC
- TRBJ2-5 TRBV5-1 - CASSVAPTGQETQYF TGCGCCAGCAGCGTAGCACCGACAGGTCAAGAGACCCAGTACTTC
TRBD1 TRBJ1-2 TRBV19 few CASSVQGYDGYTF TGTGCCAGTAGTGTACAGGGGTATGATGGCTACACCTTC
- TRBJ1-5 TRBV21-1 few CASTMTPNQPQHF TGTGCCAGCACAATGACACCCAATCAGCCCCAGCATTTT
TRBD2 TRBJ2-7 TRBV2 - CASSAIGLAGGGMDF TGTGCCAGCAGCGCGATAGGACTGGCGGGAGGGGGAATGGACTTC
- TRBJ2-6 TRBV12-3/TRBV12-4 - CASSLRPGTFVSGANVLTF TGTGCCAGCAGTCTCAGGCCCGGGACGTTTGTCTCTGGGGCCAACGTCCTGACTTTC
- TRBJ1-3 TRBV20-1 - CSARDDKRNAGNTIYF TGCAGTGCTAGAGATGACAAAAGGAACGCTGGAAACACCATATATTTT
- TRBJ2-1 TRBV7-6 few CASSLVRREIIAVYNEQFF TGTGCCAGCAGCTTAGTACGACGGGAGATCATTGCGGTTTACAATGAGCAGTTCTTC
TRBD1 TRBJ2-7 TRBV7-9 - CASSGRDRAVINEQYF TGTGCCAGCAGCGGCCGCGACAGGGCCGTCATAAACGAGCAGTACTTC
- TRBJ1-5 TRBV27 medium-sized CASSPTPPFRQPQHF TGTGCCAGCAGCCCAACCCCTCCGTTCAGGCAGCCCCAGCATTTT
- TRBJ1-5 TRBV20-1 few CSARGDRLIGPQHF TGCAGTGCTAGAGGGGACCGGCTGATTGGGCCCCAGCATTTT
TRBD2 TRBJ2-5 TRBV20-1 - CSALLTSGIITQYF TGCAGTGCTCTCCTGACTAGCGGGATAATAACCCAGTACTTC
TRBD2 TRBJ2-1 TRBV7-9 - CASSLLAGDFEQFF TGTGCCAGCAGCTTACTAGCGGGAGACTTTGAGCAGTTCTTC
TRBD2 TRBJ2-3 TRBV7-3 - CASSLGQAGGPQDTQYF TGTGCCAGCAGCTTGGGGCAAGCGGGAGGGCCTCAAGATACGCAGTATTTT
TRBD1 TRBJ1-2 TRBV20-1 - CSASELTGLGHTF TGCAGTGCTAGCGAACTGACAGGGCTTGGCCACACCTTC
TRBD2 TRBJ2-1 TRBV19 - CASTRSGSSYNEQFF TGTGCCAGTACCCGGAGCGGGAGCTCCTACAATGAGCAGTTCTTC
- TRBJ1-5 TRBV6-1 few CASSEAIGQANQPQHF TGTGCCAGCAGTGAAGCAATCGGGCAGGCAAATCAGCCCCAGCATTTT
TRBD2 TRBJ2-1 TRBV6-5 - CASSLSGRAANEQFF TGTGCCAGCAGTTTAAGCGGGAGGGCCGCTAATGAGCAGTTCTTC
TRBD2 TRBJ2-7 TRBV27 few CATRSGRLYEQYF TGTGCCACCAGGAGCGGGAGACTCTACGAGCAGTACTTC
TRBD2 TRBJ2-1 TRBV20-1 few CSATVGGRGYNEQFF TGCAGTGCTACCGTCGGCGGGAGGGGATACAATGAGCAGTTCTTC
TRBD2 TRBJ2-3 TRBV6-1 - CASSPSGTATDTQYF TGTGCCAGCAGCCCTAGCGGGACAGCCACAGATACGCAGTATTTT
- TRBJ2-2 TRBV6-4 once CASKASAGANTGELFF TGTGCCAGCAAAGCCTCAGCGGGCGCGAACACCGGGGAGCTGTTTTTT
- TRBJ2-6 TRBV7-3 - CASSLGGGSGANVLTF TGTGCCAGCAGCCTAGGGGGGGGCTCTGGGGCCAACGTCCTGACTTTC
TRBD1 TRBJ2-3 TRBV7-8 few CASSPKDRGVTDTQYF TGTGCCAGCAGCCCTAAGGACAGGGGCGTCACAGATACGCAGTATTTT
TRBD2 TRBJ2-3 TRBV6-1 few CASRTSGRGHDTQYF TGTGCCAGCAGGACTAGCGGGAGGGGGCACGATACGCAGTATTTT
TRBD2 TRBJ2-3 TRBV5-4 once CASSPQRGLATDTQYF TGTGCCAGCAGCCCACAGCGGGGCCTAGCCACAGATACGCAGTATTTT
TRBD1 TRBJ1-2 TRBV7-9 few CASSFGGQHYGYTF TGTGCCAGCAGCTTCGGGGGACAGCACTATGGCTACACCTTC
- TRBJ2-5 TRBV7-9 few CASSFSLSGETQYF TGTGCCAGCAGCTTCAGTCTCTCCGGGGAGACCCAGTACTTC
TRBD2 TRBJ2-5 TRBV5-8 - CASSLRLAGDQETQYF TGTGCCAGCAGCTTAAGACTAGCGGGGGACCAAGAGACCCAGTACTTC
- TRBJ1-2 TRBV28 - CASSQGGYTF TGTGCCAGCAGCCAGGGCGGCTACACCTTC
- TRBJ1-1 TRBV4-1 few CASSQDRERTEAFF TGCGCCAGCAGCCAGGACCGGGAACGCACTGAAGCTTTCTTT